Included here is one TCR beta chain sequence, with context. Its cognate antigen is unknown. The ends lost 5 bases at V and 2 bases at J; junction bases unmatched: 6. Germline assignment: CDR1 LNHDA and CDR2 SQIVND (reference sequence). The CDR3 consists of 15 residues. The patients chosen for sequencing had shown expansion of CD8+CD57+ cells (detected by flow cytometry). TCR beta VDJ and CDR3 profiles were obtained from a genomic DNA template. One entry per CDR3 protein results from TCRdb running MiXCR on the reads. Here the sample spans roughly 200,000 distinct CDR3 sequences, about 60% being singletons. The data stem from a study of CD8+CD57+ T cells in acquired aplastic anemia. Study results and limitations: With respect to CD8+ Simpson's diversity, patients and controls did not differ significantly.

Sequenced sample: sorted CD4+, CD8+, or CD8+CD57+ T cells (not recorded which) from PBMCs. This clonotype originated in a human donor with aplastic anemia. The chain has TRBV19 and TRBJ1-3, with 7 bases that match TRBD1. The CDR3 bases are TGTGCCAGTAGTGTTGGACAGGACCCTGGAAACACCATATATTTT. The encoded protein is CASSVGQDPGNTIYF.